The next 27 T cell receptor beta chains were all read from a single sample in a study of cytomegalovirus exposure and HLA in healthy donors. PCR amplification relied on 60 Vbeta primers (plus 13 Jbeta primers). Measured with immunoSEQ multiplex PCR; TCRdb has only the in-frame clones, and not every one. Among about 130,000 clones listed, 55% to 75% were seen once. Sequencing was done on a sample of PBMCs. These receptors were obtained from a man aged 25 to 40 in good health and CMV-seropositive.

CDR3 coding DNA: TGTGCCAGCAGTTACCTGGAGTATCAGCCCCAGCATTTT. It translates to CASSYLEYQPQHF. The chain combines TRBV6-6 with TRBJ1-5, with no clear D. Trimming pared 2 bases from V and 5 bases from J, leaving 7 bases between. The CDR3 totals 13 residues. In germline, CDR1 is MNHNY, CDR2 SVGAGI (reference sequence).

This clone has only a few counts. The chain has TRBV19 and TRBJ2-5; TRBD2 matches 10 bases. The germline CDR1 and CDR2 sequences are LNHDA and SQIVND (reference sequence). J was trimmed by 5 bases and V by 2 bases; bases with no gene match: 8. The length of the CDR3 is 16 residues. CDR3: CASSIRSGRAGETQYF. The DNA for the CDR3 is TGTGCCAGTAGTATACGGAGCGGGAGGGCCGGTGAGACCCAGTACTTC.

The table lists this clone with a few counts. This chain connects TRBV4-1 to TRBJ1-5, with no clear D. Germline loops: CDR1 MGHRA, CDR2 YSYEKL. The CDR3 extends over 17 amino acids. The germline V and J ends were trimmed by 2 bases and 0 bases, with 14 bases remaining between them. The CDR3 bases are TGCGCCAGCAGCCAAACTAGGGTTCGGGGTAGCAATCAGCCCCAGCATTTT. Translating gives CASSQTRVRGSNQPQHF.

The rearrangement uses TRBV30 and TRBJ2-5; TRBD1 agrees at 12 bases. Trimming at V came to 0 bases and at J to 5 bases, leaving 10 bases not matched to a gene. The germline V gene has CDR1 GTSNPN and CDR2 SVGIG (reference sequence). The CDR3 consists of 17 residues. CDR3 amino acids: CAWSVGVGTGGVETQYF. CDR3 in DNA: TGTGCCTGGAGTGTGGGTGTCGGGACAGGGGGCGTGGAGACCCAGTACTTC.

This clone has a single count. The chain recombines TRBV4-3 with TRBJ2-7; D perhaps matches TRBD1 (5 bases). The CDR3 loop spans 14 amino acids. Per the germline V gene, CDR1 is LGHNA and CDR2 is YSLEER. V was pared by 5 bases and J by 2 bases, with 13 bases between. This CDR3 reads CASSTRKGAYEQYF. The CDR3 DNA reads as TGCGCCAGCAGCACACGCAAAGGGGCCTACGAGCAGTACTTC.

V usage is TRBV28 and J usage is TRBJ1-3, with D tentatively TRBD1 (6 bases). The CDR3 loop spans 15 amino acids. Deletions cut 10 bases from V and 0 bases from J, with 16 bases between. Germline CDR1 is MDHEN and CDR2 is SYDVKM. The CDR3 here is CATQQGGGSGNTIYF. CDR3 sequence (DNA): TGTGCCACACAACAGGGAGGGGGCTCTGGAAACACCATATATTTT.

The chain has TRBV2 and TRBJ2-2; tentatively, D is TRBD2 (6 bases). The germline CDR1 and CDR2 sequences are SNHLY and FYNNEI. CDR3 length: 12 amino acids. V gave up 7 bases and J gave up 6 bases, with 9 bases separating them. CDR3 nucleotides: TGTGCCAGCAAAGCGGGCCCCGGGGAGCTGTTTTTT. It is translated as CASKAGPGELFF.

In DNA, the CDR3 is TGTGCCTTTGAACAGGGCGGTGAGCAGTTCTTC. Translated: CAFEQGGEQFF. The chain uses TRBV30 and TRBJ2-1, with D possibly being TRBD1 (6 bases). The CDR3 covers 11 residues. CDR1 is GTSNPN and CDR2 is SVGIG in the germline V gene (reference sequence). V shed 7 bases and J shed 9 bases, with 13 bases lying between them.

The chain links TRBV4-1 to TRBJ2-1, with 7 bases that match TRBD2. The trim removed 4 bases at V and 10 bases at J, leaving 13 bases unmatched. This CDR3 comprises 15 residues. Germline V gene lookup returns CDR1 MGHRA and CDR2 YSYEKL. The CDR3 DNA follows: TGCGCCAGCAGCCCCTCCGGGGAGGGCCCGAAGGAGCAGTTCTTC. Its protein is CASSPSGEGPKEQFF.

This clone has just one count. This sequence joins TRBV5-1 and TRBJ2-1; perhaps TRBD2 as D (5 bases). V lost 0 bases, J lost 9 bases, and 13 bases lay in between. Germline CDR1 reads SGHRS; CDR2 reads YFSETQ. The CDR3 is 14 residues long. CDR3 sequence: CASSLEPSYGEQFF. Written as DNA, the CDR3 is TGCGCCAGCAGCTTGGAGCCTAGCTATGGTGAGCAGTTCTTC.

This chain links TRBV2 with TRBJ2-2; 7 positions match TRBD1. This CDR3 contains 13 residues. V dropped 6 bases and J dropped 6; count of bases not matched to a gene: 4. Germline CDR1 is SNHLY and CDR2 is FYNNEI. DNA of the CDR3: TGTGCCAGCAGAGGAACAGGGGCCGGGGAGCTGTTTTTT. Amino acids: CASRGTGAGELFF.

This clone turned up a few times. The V gene is TRBV5-1, the J gene TRBJ2-5; TRBD1 is a possible D gene (5 bases). The better agreement between TRBJ2-7 and the DNA end casts doubt on the J call. This CDR3 has 12 amino acids. In germline, CDR1 is SGHRS, CDR2 YFSETQ. The CDR3 bases are TGCGCCAGCAGCCGTACCGACAGCGAGCAGTACTTC. Encoded protein: CASSRTDSEQYF.

This clone showed up just once. The gene calls are TRBV7-2 and TRBJ2-7, with 11 positions matching TRBD2. V lost 5 bases to trimming and J lost 7 bases; unmatched junction nucleotides: 10. Germline CDR1 is SGHTA and CDR2 is FQGNSA. This CDR3 comprises 15 residues. The CDR3 loop reads CASSLIAGGPGEQYF. The CDR3 region has the DNA TGTGCCAGCAGCCTGATAGCGGGAGGGCCGGGGGAGCAGTACTTC.

The chain carries TRBV4-2 and TRBJ2-4, with 13 bases fitting TRBD2. V lost 1 base, J lost 1 base, and 10 bases stayed unmatched. This CDR3 has 20 amino acids. Looked up from germline, CDR1 is LGHNA and CDR2 is YNFKEQ. In nucleotides, the CDR3 is TGTGCCAGCAGCCAAGGGGGACTAGCGGGAATGATGGGGGCCAAAAACATTCAGTACTTC. Its translation is CASSQGGLAGMMGAKNIQYF.

The sample holds a few counts of this clone. CDR3 amino acids: CASSLSGRYLNTEAFF. In nucleotides, the CDR3 is TGTGCCAGCAGTTTATCCGGCAGGTACCTTAACACTGAAGCTTTCTTT. The genes are TRBV27 and TRBJ1-1, with D hard to call. The CDR3 contains 16 residues. Germline CDR1 is MNHEY and CDR2 is SMNVEV (reference sequence). Deletions cut 0 bases from V and 2 bases from J, with 13 bases between.

This clone has just a few counts. The chain recombines TRBV7-9 with TRBJ2-2, with 8 positions matching TRBD2. Germline V CDR1 and CDR2: SEHNR, FQNEAQ (reference sequence). Trimming at V came to 3 bases and at J to 3 bases, leaving 3 bases not matched to a gene. The CDR3 is 15 amino acids. The CDR3 DNA reads TGTGCCAGCAGCTTCAGAGCGGGAGACACCGGGGAGCTGTTTTTT. This codes for CASSFRAGDTGELFF.

V is TRBV18 and J is TRBJ2-1; 9 nucleotides agree with TRBD1. Trimming removed 3 bases from V and 6 bases from J; junction bases left unmatched: 9. The length of the CDR3 is 16 residues. Germline assignment: CDR1 KGHSH and CDR2 LQKENI. The CDR3 coding sequence is TGTGCCAGCTCACCGATAAGGGACAGGGAGGCCAATGAGCAGTTCTTC. Protein product: CASSPIRDREANEQFF.

This chain joins TRBV9 and TRBJ2-3; 11 nucleotides line up with TRBD2. This CDR3 is built from 17 residues. Germline CDR1 reads SGDLS; CDR2 reads YYNGEE. The J segment lost 2 bases and the V segment lost 3 bases, leaving 8 bases of the junction unmatched. CDR3 sequence (DNA): TGTGCCAGCAGCGAAGCCCCGGGACTAGCGGTCACAGATACGCAGTATTTT. Encoded protein: CASSEAPGLAVTDTQYF.

This clone was counted a few times. The chain uses TRBV27 and TRBJ2-7; TRBD1 is a possible D gene (6 bases). Trimming removed 5 bases from V and 0 bases from J, with 11 bases in between. Germline V lookup: CDR1 MNHEY, CDR2 SMNVEV (reference sequence). The CDR3 spans 14 residues. The CDR3, as DNA: TGTGCCAGCAGTAAACAGGGATACTCCTACGAGCAGTACTTC. Translating it yields CASSKQGYSYEQYF.

This clone has a handful of counts. The chain combines TRBV2 with TRBJ2-5; tentative D call: TRBD1 (6 bases). The CDR3 covers 12 residues. Trimming cost V 9 bases and J 2 bases, with 10 bases left between them. The germline V gene has CDR1 SNHLY and CDR2 FYNNEI. The CDR3 region has the DNA TGTGCCAGAGGACAGACTCAAGAGACCCAGTACTTC. This translates into CARGQTQETQYF.

This chain links TRBV2 with TRBJ1-6, with 10 bases aligning to TRBD1. CDR1 is SNHLY, CDR2 FYNNEI, per germline. The CDR3 runs 13 residues. After removal of 3 bases from V and 13 bases from J, the junction contained 3 bases not matched to a gene. The CDR3 loop reads CASSEGQGTPLHF. In nucleotides, the CDR3 is TGTGCCAGCAGTGAGGGACAGGGGACCCCCCTCCACTTT. Variable domain in full (rest from reference TRBV2 and TRBJ1-6): EPEVTQTPSHQVTQMGQEVILRCVPISNHLYFYWYRQILGQKVEFLVSFYNNEISEKSEIFDDQFSVERPDGSNFTLKIRSTKLEDSAMYFCASSEGQGTPLHFGNGTRLTVT.

This clone was detected only a few times. The rearrangement joins TRBV7-8 to TRBJ1-3; tentatively, D is TRBD1 (6 bases). This CDR3 region has 18 residues. Germline values: CDR1 SGHVS, CDR2 FQNEAQ. V lost 2 bases to trimming and J lost 4 bases, with 21 bases between them. The CDR3 loop reads CASSLIGGRGITGNTIYF. For the CDR3, the DNA is TGTGCCAGCAGCTTAATAGGAGGAAGGGGGATAACAGGAAACACCATATATTTT. Supplemented by reference TRBV7-8 and TRBJ1-3, the full variable domain reads GAGVSQSPRYKVAKRGQDVALRCDPISGHVSLFWYQQALGQGPEFLTYFQNEAQLDKSGLPSDRFFAERPEGSVSTLKIQRTQQEDSAVYLCASSLIGGRGITGNTIYFGEGSWLTVV.

The chain employs TRBV13 and TRBJ2-7, with 7 bases identical to TRBD1. In germline, CDR1 is PRHDT, CDR2 FYEKMQ (reference sequence). This CDR3 comprises 17 residues. The trim removed 5 bases at V and 2 bases at J, leaving 15 bases unmatched. As DNA, the CDR3 is TGTGCCAGCAGCGAGGGGGCGAATTCCCCGTCCCCCTACGAGCAGTACTTC. Translated, it gives CASSEGANSPSPYEQYF.

The V gene is TRBV29-1, the J gene TRBJ2-1, with D maybe TRBD1 (5 bases). Germline V CDR1 and CDR2: SQVTM, ANQGSEA. This CDR3 contains 13 residues. Trimming took off 3 bases at V and 4 bases at J, with 10 bases between the two ends. The CDR3 here is CSVDLGQYNEQFF. The CDR3, as DNA: TGCAGCGTTGATTTAGGACAATACAATGAGCAGTTCTTC.

The V and J genes are TRBV28 and TRBJ2-5, with TRBD1 identical over 10 bases. V was clipped by 6 bases and J by 7 bases; unmatched bases: 11. Germline CDR1 is MDHEN and CDR2 is SYDVKM. The CDR3 length is 15 residues. The chain's CDR3 is CASRAGTGALRTQYF. DNA for the CDR3: TGTGCCAGCAGAGCCGGGACAGGGGCTCTTCGGACCCAGTACTTC.

The chain carries TRBV7-9 and TRBJ2-5; 11 bases are a match to TRBD2. CDR3 size: 17 residues. Germline V gene data show CDR1 as SEHNR and CDR2 as FQNEAQ (reference sequence). V dropped 1 base and J dropped 3; count of bases not matched to a gene: 7. CDR3 DNA: TGTGCCAGCAGCTTAGGGGTGGCGGGACTAGCGGAAGAGACCCAGTACTTC. Protein: CASSLGVAGLAEETQYF.

The CDR3 loop reads CSVEGDIPEAFF. CDR3 nucleotide sequence: TGCAGCGTTGAAGGAGATATCCCTGAAGCTTTCTTT. The chain is built from TRBV29-1 and TRBJ1-1; D gene ambiguous. The CDR3 sequence is 12 residues long. The V gene lost 1 base and the J gene lost 6 bases, with 9 bases spanning the gap. CDR1 is SQVTM and CDR2 is ANQGSEA in the germline V gene.